Shown below are 21 T cell receptor beta chains from a single sample sequenced in a study of blood T cell repertoires in COVID-19. The method was immunoSEQ multiplex PCR; TCRdb's version includes in-frame clones alone and lacks a portion of them. The sample holds about 110,000 clones, about two thirds seen once. Sequences were obtained from peripheral blood. These receptor sequences come from a human donor with acute or convalescent COVID-19. The donor label of this sample is uncertain.

The V and J genes are TRBV2 and TRBJ1-3; 8 nucleotides align to TRBD1. The CDR3 runs to 15 residues. CDR1 and CDR2 (germline): SNHLY, FYNNEI. J gave up 4 bases and V 6 bases, and 8 bases lay outside the gene matches. CDR3: CASRRGQVVGNTIYF. The CDR3 nucleotides read TGTGCCAGCAGGAGGGGACAGGTCGTAGGAAACACCATATATTTT.

J is TRBJ2-5 and V is TRBV7-8; the match to TRBD1 covers 9 bases. CDR3 length: 15 amino acids. With 4 bases clipped from V and 5 bases from J, the junction kept 8 bases outside the gene matches. In germline, CDR1 is SGHVS, CDR2 FQNEAQ. The CDR3 DNA is TGTGCCAGCAGCTCGAGGACAGGGGAGATCGAGACCCAGTACTTC. Its protein is CASSSRTGEIETQYF.

This clone was seen only once. The V call is TRBV27, the J call TRBJ2-3; 9 bases line up with TRBD2. The CDR3 has 14 amino acids. The junction had 2 bases not matched to a gene; V was cut back by 6 bases and J by 1 base. Germline CDR1 and CDR2: MNHEY and SMNVEV (reference sequence). For the CDR3, the DNA is TGTGCCAGCAGATGGACTAGCGGCACAGATACGCAGTATTTT. The encoded protein is CASRWTSGTDTQYF.

The J gene is TRBJ1-5, the V gene TRBV30, with D possibly matching TRBD1 (6 bases). V was clipped by 1 base and J by 0 bases, with 10 bases between them. The CDR3 length is 15 residues. Germline CDR1 is GTSNPN and CDR2 is SVGIG (reference sequence). CDR3: CAWSAGGHSNQPQHF. CDR3 DNA: TGTGCCTGGAGTGCGGGGGGCCATAGCAATCAGCCCCAGCATTTT.

The chain joins TRBV24-1 to TRBJ2-7; D is uncertain. CDR3 length: 13 amino acids. V was shortened by 9 bases and J by 7 bases, with 18 bases between the two germline ends. Germline-derived CDR1 and CDR2 are KGHDR and SFDVKD. In DNA form, the CDR3 reads TGTGCCACCGAACCCCCGGTTTCGTGGGAGCAGTACGTC. This sequence encodes CATEPPVSWEQYV.

A single count supports this clone. The chain is built from TRBV29-1 and TRBJ1-2, with 7 bases matching TRBD1. V shed 1 base and J 2 bases; nucleotides not matched to a gene: 1. The germline CDR1 and CDR2 sequences are SQVTM and ANQGSEA. The CDR3 spans 13 residues. The CDR3 sequence is CSVEGQGNYGYTF. CDR3 bases: TGCAGCGTTGAAGGACAGGGCAACTATGGCTACACCTTC.

This chain connects TRBV28 to TRBJ2-4, with 14 bases lining up with TRBD2. Germline values: CDR1 MDHEN, CDR2 SYDVKM. The trim removed 4 bases at V and 4 bases at J, leaving 3 bases unmatched. This CDR3 is built from 16 residues. CDR3 coding DNA: TGTGCCAGCAGTTCGACTAGCGGGGGGGCAAAAAACATTCAGTACTTC. Protein sequence: CASSSTSGGAKNIQYF.

V and J are TRBV2 and TRBJ1-2; D not certain. Germline-derived CDR1 and CDR2 are SNHLY and FYNNEI. The CDR3 consists of 14 residues. V was shortened by 3 bases and J by 8 bases, with 16 bases between the two germline ends. The CDR3, as DNA: TGTGCCAGCAGTGATTTTAGTACCGTCTTGGGCTACACCTTC. As protein: CASSDFSTVLGYTF.

The V gene is TRBV27, the J gene TRBJ2-7, with 7 bases that match TRBD2. V dropped 0 bases and J dropped 3; count of bases not matched to a gene: 5. The CDR3 is 15 amino acids. Germline values: CDR1 MNHEY, CDR2 SMNVEV (reference sequence). The CDR3 loop reads CASSLSRLAHYEQYV. Written as DNA, the CDR3 is TGTGCCAGCAGTTTATCCCGACTAGCTCACTACGAGCAGTACGTC.

The J gene is TRBJ1-2, the V gene TRBV29-1; D gene ambiguous. This CDR3 is built from 13 residues. Trimming stripped 3 bases from V and 5 bases from J, with 13 bases between. CDR1 is SQVTM, CDR2 ANQGSEA, per germline. The CDR3 is CSVDTGTRYGYTF. CDR3 nucleotides: TGCAGCGTTGATACGGGTACCCGGTATGGCTACACCTTC.

The chain couples TRBV27 to TRBJ2-5, with D uncertain. Germline V gene data show CDR1 as MNHEY and CDR2 as SMNVEV (reference sequence). V lost 3 bases and J lost 7, with 12 bases in between. The CDR3 consists of 13 residues. The CDR3 region is CASSLVPPRTQYF. The CDR3 DNA sequence: TGTGCCAGCAGTTTGGTTCCTCCGCGGACCCAGTACTTC.

In its sample, this clone was seen many times. J is TRBJ2-1 and V is TRBV4-2; 13 positions match TRBD2. The germline gives CDR1 LGHNA, CDR2 YNFKEQ. CDR3 size: 16 residues. The J segment lost 4 bases and the V segment lost 2 bases, leaving 2 bases of the junction unmatched. CDR3 DNA sequence: TGTGCCAGCAGCCAAACACTAGCGGGGGGGTACAATGAGCAGTTCTTC. Protein product: CASSQTLAGGYNEQFF.

Only a few counts were recorded for this clone. The chain couples TRBV27 to TRBJ1-1; 9 positions agree with TRBD1. This CDR3 has 14 residues. Losses at the gene ends were 5 bases for V and 10 bases for J; bases not matched to a gene: 11. Per germline, CDR1 MNHEY and CDR2 SMNVEV (reference sequence). CDR3: CASSPGTGTLGAFF. Written as DNA, the CDR3 is TGTGCCAGCAGTCCCGGGACAGGGACCCTTGGAGCTTTCTTT.

The V call is TRBV2, the J call TRBJ2-5; a weak D match, TRBD1 (6 bases). Germline loops: CDR1 SNHLY, CDR2 FYNNEI. This CDR3 is built from 13 residues. Trimming took off 10 bases at V and 5 bases at J, with 17 bases between the two ends. The DNA for the CDR3 is TGTGCCACCTCGACAGGCCTCGGGGAGACCCAGTACTTC. Translation: CATSTGLGETQYF.

A single count supports this clone. This chain uses TRBV7-2 with TRBJ2-1, with 7 positions matching TRBD1. CDR3 length: 15 amino acids. Germline V lookup: CDR1 SGHTA, CDR2 FQGNSA. The junction had 9 bases not matched to a gene; V was cut back by 4 bases and J by 6 bases. CDR3 loop: CASSSQQGIPNEQFF. In DNA, the CDR3 is TGTGCCAGCAGCTCCCAACAGGGGATACCCAATGAGCAGTTCTTC.

This clone was seen repeatedly, ten times or more. V and J are TRBV5-8 and TRBJ1-6; a possible D gene is TRBD1 (6 bases). The CDR3 is made up of 17 amino acids. CDR1 and CDR2 (germline): SGHTS, YDEGEE. Trimming shortened V by 4 bases and J by 0 bases, and 14 bases separated the two germline ends. Here the CDR3 reads CASSPDRRHSYNSPLHF. Written as DNA, the CDR3 is TGTGCCAGCAGCCCCGACAGGCGTCACTCCTATAATTCACCCCTCCACTTT.

In its sample, this clone was seen many times. The chain carries TRBV19 and TRBJ1-3, with 7 bases lining up with TRBD1. Germline CDR1 reads LNHDA; CDR2 reads SQIVND (reference sequence). Germline trimming cut 5 bases from V and 8 bases from J; bases unmatched to any gene: 12. The CDR3 is 15 residues long. CDR3 sequence: CASSPYDRVADTIYF. CDR3 DNA: TGTGCCAGTAGTCCCTATGACAGGGTGGCGGACACCATATATTTT.

In DNA form, the CDR3 reads TGTGCCAGCAGCCTAGGCGTGCTGAGAGGTCAGCCCCAGCATTTT. This sequence encodes CASSLGVLRGQPQHF. The chain has TRBV5-6 and TRBJ1-5; unclear D gene. V was cut by 4 bases and J by 6 bases, with 17 bases left in between. The germline gives CDR1 SGHDT, CDR2 YYEEEE. The CDR3 is made up of 15 amino acids.

This clone occurred a few times. The rearrangement uses TRBV2 and TRBJ2-7, with TRBD1 matching 7 bases. Germline loops: CDR1 SNHLY, CDR2 FYNNEI. V lost 5 bases and J lost 0; bases outside the gene matches: 4. The CDR3 has 14 amino acids. Written as DNA, the CDR3 is TGTGCCAGCAGTCAAGGGACAGTCTCCTACGAGCAGTACTTC. This codes for CASSQGTVSYEQYF.

A few counts support this clone. This chain links TRBV4-2 with TRBJ2-5; TRBD2 agrees at 8 bases. V lost 0 bases and J lost 5; bases outside the gene matches: 11. This CDR3 comprises 17 residues. Germline CDR1 and CDR2: LGHNA and YNFKEQ. The DNA for the CDR3 is TGTGCCAGCAGCCAAGATAGTGCGGGGGGCTCTTCGGAGACCCAGTACTTC. As protein: CASSQDSAGGSSETQYF.

The chain combines TRBV7-9 with TRBJ2-7, with TRBD2 identical over 12 bases. Looked up from germline, CDR1 is SEHNR and CDR2 is FQNEAQ (reference sequence). This CDR3 is built from 15 residues. J gave up 5 bases and V 6 bases, and 8 bases lay outside the gene matches. CDR3 in DNA: TGTGCCAGCAGTTATGCTAGCGGGGGGGTCCACGAGCAGTACTTC. Encoded protein: CASSYASGGVHEQYF.